The 30 T cell receptor beta chains given below trace back to one sample, sequenced in a study of PD-L1 blockade in urothelial cancer (dated by TCRdb to 2015 to 2018). Library method: the immunoSEQ multiplex PCR assay. Here the immuneACCESS table is served through TCRdb, limited to in-frame sequences with V and J called. Missing clones are a known gap in these copies; in checked studies unresolved V genes cover under half, and the rest lacks a known reason. The sample table contains about 39,000 clones; only one count was recorded for more than 85% of them. Approximately 1.9% of the sample goes to the ten largest clones. Sequenced material: PBMCs, taken around atezolizumab (anti-PD-L1) treatment. The receptors stem from a man in his fifties or sixties with urothelial cancer.

V usage is TRBV5-6 and J usage is TRBJ1-2; no clear D. The germline V gene has CDR1 SGHDT and CDR2 YYEEEE. Trimming cost V 5 bases and J 6 bases, with 8 bases left between them. There are 11 residues in the CDR3. CDR3 in amino acids: CASRLRDGYTF. The CDR3 region has the DNA TGTGCCAGCAGGCTTAGAGATGGCTACACCTTC. Filled out from reference TRBV5-6 and TRBJ1-2, the complete variable domain reads DAGVTQSPTHLIKTRGQQVTLRCSPKSGHDTVSWYQQALGQGPQFIFQYYEEEERQRGNFPDRFSGHQFPNYSSELNVNALLLGDSALYLCASRLRDGYTFGSGTRLTVV.

This clone was seen a few times. V gene TRBV14 combines with J gene TRBJ2-1; 8 nucleotides line up with TRBD2. Unmatched junction bases numbered 6, after V lost 1 base and J lost 7 bases. The CDR3 covers 15 residues. Germline CDR1 reads SGHDN; CDR2 reads FVKESK. The CDR3 nucleotides are TGTGCCAGCAGCCAAGCGGCGGGAGGCCCAAATGAGCAGTTCTTC. Translation gives CASSQAAGGPNEQFF.

The V gene is TRBV18, the J gene TRBJ2-6; TRBD1 matches at 8 bases. The length of the CDR3 is 18 residues. CDR1 and CDR2 (germline): KGHSH, LQKENI. J gave up 1 base and V 2 bases, and 7 bases lay outside the gene matches. As DNA, the CDR3 is TGTGCCAGCTCACCATTCCTGCAGGGGGCATCTGGGGCCAACGTCCTGACTTTC. This encodes CASSPFLQGASGANVLTF.

The sample holds a few counts of this clone. V is TRBV19 and J is TRBJ1-6; no firm D call. This CDR3 contains 16 residues. Germline V gene sequence: CDR1 LNHDA, CDR2 SQIVND (reference sequence). The ends were cut back, 3 bases at V and 7 bases at J, with 16 bases in the middle. CDR3 nucleotides: TGTGCCAGTAGTATCCTGGAGGGATCTCGGAATTCACCCCTCCACTTT. Translation: CASSILEGSRNSPLHF.

The chain employs TRBV5-1 and TRBJ2-2; D call uncertain. Germline assignment: CDR1 SGHRS and CDR2 YFSETQ. The CDR3 has 16 residues. V lost 0 bases and J 8 bases, leaving 17 bases between the germline ends. The CDR3 here is CASSLEVSLTGGELFF. The CDR3 DNA reads as TGCGCCAGCAGCTTGGAGGTTAGCCTTACCGGTGGGGAGCTGTTTTTT. The variable domain in full, completed from reference TRBV5-1 and TRBJ2-2, reads KAGVTQTPRYLIKTRGQQVTLSCSPISGHRSVSWYQQTPGQGLQFLFEYFSETQRNKGNFPGRFSGRQFSNSRSEMNVSTLELGDSALYLCASSLEVSLTGGELFFGEGSRLTVL.

The chain uses TRBV5-1 and TRBJ2-6, with 10 bases that match TRBD1. This CDR3 region has 17 residues. Germline V CDR1 and CDR2: SGHRS, YFSETQ. V gave up 4 bases and J gave up 3 bases; unmatched junction bases: 7. In DNA form, the CDR3 reads TGCGCCAGCAGCGCCGGGACAGGGGCCAATGGGGCCAACGTCCTGACTTTC. Translated: CASSAGTGANGANVLTF.

The CDR3 sequence is CASSKDRDEQYF. The CDR3 nucleotides read TGTGCCAGCAGCAAAGACAGGGACGAGCAGTACTTC. The chain is built from TRBV21-1 and TRBJ2-7; TRBD1, the D gene given by the table, was not confirmed from the DNA. TRBV21-1 is annotated as a pseudogene. The CDR3 totals 12 residues.

This clone was counted a few times. V and J are TRBV7-3 and TRBJ2-7; TRBD1 matches at 8 bases. V lost 2 bases, J lost 3 bases, and 12 bases stayed unmatched. This CDR3 has 17 residues. Germline lookup yields CDR1 SGHTA and CDR2 FQGTGA. This CDR3 reads CASSLWVVDRGIYEQYF. CDR3 bases: TGTGCCAGCAGCTTATGGGTCGTTGACAGGGGAATCTACGAGCAGTACTTC.

The V call is TRBV30, the J call TRBJ1-4; the match to TRBD1 covers 9 bases. V shed 8 bases, J shed 7 bases, and the junction held 11 bases outside the gene matches. This CDR3 has 14 amino acids. Looked up from germline, CDR1 is GTSNPN and CDR2 is SVGIG (reference sequence). In DNA form, the CDR3 reads TGTGCCCCCCCTCCGGGACAGGGAGGTGAAAAACTGTTTTTT. Protein: CAPPPGQGGEKLFF.

The chain is built from TRBV7-8 and TRBJ2-1; 8 bases fit TRBD2. Germline-derived CDR1 and CDR2 are SGHVS and FQNEAQ. The CDR3 totals 16 residues. V lost 4 bases, J lost 1 base, and 6 bases stayed unmatched. The CDR3 DNA follows: TGTGCCAGCAGCTCGCGGGGGGTCGGTTCCTACAATGAGCAGTTCTTC. This translates into CASSSRGVGSYNEQFF.

This clone appeared a single time. The chain is built from TRBV28 and TRBJ1-5; perhaps TRBD1 as D (5 bases). CDR1 and CDR2 (germline): MDHEN, SYDVKM. Trimming stripped 2 bases from V and 11 bases from J, with 16 bases between. This CDR3 region has 14 residues. CDR3 bases: TGTGCCAGCAGTTTAAGCGCAGGGATTCATTCCCAGCATTTT. Amino acids: CASSLSAGIHSQHF.

The J gene is TRBJ2-1, the V gene TRBV5-6; 8 bases fit TRBD2. This CDR3 is built from 14 residues. The V gene's germline CDR1 is SGHDT and CDR2 YYEEEE. The V gene end was trimmed by 4 bases and the J gene end by 6 bases; junction bases not matched to a gene: 6. The CDR3 spells CASSLSGGSNEQFF. DNA for the CDR3: TGTGCCAGCAGCCTCTCGGGGGGGTCCAATGAGCAGTTCTTC.

This clone was observed a single time. The gene calls are TRBV5-4 and TRBJ2-1, with TRBD1 matching over 7 bases. Per the germline V gene, CDR1 is SGHNT and CDR2 is YYREEE (reference sequence). The CDR3 length is 14 residues. V trimming: 3 bases; J trimming: 6 bases; junction bases outside the gene matches: 6. CDR3 in amino acids: CASSSRTGRNEQFF. The CDR3 region has the DNA TGTGCCAGCAGCTCCCGGACAGGCCGCAATGAGCAGTTCTTC.

V gene TRBV18 combines with J gene TRBJ1-2, with TRBD1 identical over 10 bases. The CDR3 has 13 amino acids. Per the germline V gene, CDR1 is KGHSH and CDR2 is LQKENI. With 11 bases clipped from V and 7 bases from J, the junction kept 10 bases outside the gene matches. The CDR3 region is CAGTGTGASGYTF. The DNA for the CDR3 is TGTGCCGGCACCGGGACAGGGGCTTCTGGCTACACCTTC.

The table lists this clone with a count of one. This chain uses TRBV10-2 with TRBJ2-5; TRBD2 aligns across 7 bases. Unmatched junction bases numbered 4, after V lost 8 bases and J lost 4 bases. Germline loops: CDR1 WSHSY, CDR2 SAAADI. The CDR3 runs to 12 residues. This CDR3 reads CASEAGVETQYF. CDR3 bases: TGCGCCAGCGAGGCGGGAGTAGAGACCCAGTACTTC.

The chain uses TRBV2 and TRBJ2-7; D is possibly TRBD1 (6 bases). V lost 3 bases, J lost 3 bases, and 15 bases lay in between. Germline V CDR1 and CDR2: SNHLY, FYNNEI. CDR3 size: 15 residues. The DNA of the CDR3 is TGTGCCAGCAGTGAGGACCCGGACAGTTTCTACGAGCAGTACTTC. It is translated as CASSEDPDSFYEQYF.

This chain links TRBV11-2 with TRBJ2-7, with 9 bases matching TRBD2. Trimming cost V 2 bases and J 0 bases; bases outside gene matches: 11. Germline lookup yields CDR1 SGHAT and CDR2 FQNNGV. The CDR3 length is 18 residues. The CDR3: CASSLSVSGGFSSYEQYF. DNA for the CDR3: TGTGCCAGCAGCTTAAGCGTTAGCGGGGGATTCAGCTCCTACGAGCAGTACTTC.

The genes are TRBV28 and TRBJ1-2, with 7 bases fitting TRBD1. The CDR3 extends over 15 amino acids. V dropped 2 bases and J dropped 7; count of bases not matched to a gene: 10. CDR1 is MDHEN, CDR2 SYDVKM, per germline. The CDR3 nucleotides read TGTGCCAGCAGTTTACTAAGACAGGGAGGTTTTGGCTACACCTTC. This codes for CASSLLRQGGFGYTF.

The gene calls are TRBV10-1 and TRBJ2-1; possibly TRBD2 for D (6 bases). Germline V gene sequence: CDR1 WNHNN, CDR2 SYGVQD (reference sequence). Between the trimmed V and J ends, which lost 3 bases and 6 bases, there was a span of 12 bases. The CDR3 is made up of 14 amino acids. The DNA for the CDR3 is TGCGCCAGCAGTGACCCTAGCGCGGTCAATGAGCAGTTCTTC. It translates to CASSDPSAVNEQFF.

The chain links TRBV10-3 to TRBJ2-7; 11 nucleotides match TRBD2. After removal of 10 bases from V and 0 bases from J, the junction contained 5 bases not matched to a gene. The CDR3 loop spans 14 amino acids. CDR1 and CDR2 (germline): ENHRY, SYGVKD. The CDR3 region has the DNA TGTGCCACGGGGGGACTAGCGGCCTCCTACGAGCAGTACTTC. It encodes CATGGLAASYEQYF.

The chain uses TRBV14 and TRBJ2-7; no firm D call. The CDR3 length is 14 residues. The V gene's germline CDR1 is SGHDN and CDR2 FVKESK. The V end was cut by 1 base, the J end by 0 bases, with 7 bases between. This CDR3 is CASSQGPSSYEQYF. The DNA of the CDR3 is TGTGCCAGCAGCCAAGGGCCTAGCTCCTACGAGCAGTACTTC.

The rearrangement links TRBV7-2 to TRBJ1-4; D is unresolved. Germline loops: CDR1 SGHTA, CDR2 FQGNSA. Trimming shortened V by 4 bases and J by 6 bases, and 12 bases separated the two germline ends. This CDR3 has 14 residues. The CDR3 DNA reads as TGTGCCAGCAGCTCGGAGGGTCGTGATGAAAAACTGTTTTTT. Translation: CASSSEGRDEKLFF.

V and J are TRBV28 and TRBJ1-1; TRBD1 might be the D (6 bases). The CDR3 has 14 residues. The V end was cut by 2 bases, the J end by 6 bases, with 13 bases between. Germline lookup yields CDR1 MDHEN and CDR2 SYDVKM. The chain's CDR3 is CASSLHREGSEAFF. DNA of the CDR3: TGTGCCAGCAGTTTACACAGGGAAGGTTCTGAAGCTTTCTTT.

V is TRBV5-8 and J is TRBJ2-5, with TRBD1 matching 8 bases. The CDR3 has 17 residues. The V and J ends lost 1 base and 2 bases, in that order; junction bases with no gene match: 10. Per the germline V gene, CDR1 is SGHTS and CDR2 is YDEGEE. The CDR3 bases are TGTGCCAGCAGCTTGCTTCGGACAGGGCGATTACAAGAGACCCAGTACTTC. Amino acids: CASSLLRTGRLQETQYF.

The sample holds one count of this clone. V gene TRBV7-6 combines with J gene TRBJ2-7; D might be TRBD2 (6 bases). This CDR3 has 13 amino acids. V lost 5 bases and J lost 7, with 15 bases in between. Germline CDR1 reads SGHVS; CDR2 reads FNYEAQ. CDR3 sequence (DNA): TGTGCCAGCAGCCCCGGGACTCCGAGGGAGCAGTACTTC. It codes for CASSPGTPREQYF.

The V gene is TRBV6-1, the J gene TRBJ1-5; TRBD1 aligns across 10 bases. The CDR3 is 14 residues long. Germline trimming cut 10 bases from V and 2 bases from J; bases unmatched to any gene: 5. From germline, CDR1 is MNHNS and CDR2 SASEGT. CDR3 protein: CATPGTGGNQPQHF. Written as DNA, the CDR3 is TGTGCCACCCCGGGGACAGGGGGCAATCAGCCCCAGCATTTT.

This rearrangement joins TRBV7-9 to TRBJ2-1; 10 bases fit TRBD1. The CDR3 length is 18 residues. The germline gives CDR1 SEHNR, CDR2 FQNEAQ (reference sequence). J was trimmed by 4 bases and V by 7 bases; bases with no gene match: 16. The CDR3 DNA sequence: TGTGCCAGCACCCCCAATCCGGGACAGGGGTCTAATTACAATGAGCAGTTCTTC. Its protein product is CASTPNPGQGSNYNEQFF.

The chain is built from TRBV7-9 and TRBJ2-3; D may be TRBD2 (5 bases). Trimming stripped 5 bases from V and 3 bases from J, with 9 bases between. Germline loops: CDR1 SEHNR, CDR2 FQNEAQ (reference sequence). The CDR3 sequence is 13 residues long. CDR3 in DNA: TGTGCCAGCAGCCCCCGGGGAACAGATACGCAGTATTTT. Translation: CASSPRGTDTQYF.

The CDR3 nucleotides read TGCGCCAGCAGCTTGGGTAATCCGGGGGACACTGAAGCTTTCTTT. This translates into CASSLGNPGDTEAFF. The chain carries TRBV5-1 and TRBJ1-1; D perhaps matches TRBD1 (5 bases). Germline V lookup: CDR1 SGHRS, CDR2 YFSETQ. The V end lost 0 bases, the J end lost 3 bases, and 12 bases lay between the germline ends. This CDR3 has 15 amino acids.

V and J are TRBV5-8 and TRBJ2-7, with 7 bases fitting TRBD1. This CDR3 region has 14 residues. The germline V gene encodes CDR1 SGHTS and CDR2 YDEGEE. V lost 6 bases and J lost 4; bases outside the gene matches: 10. The CDR3 region is CASNLLTGEYEQYF. CDR3 nucleotides: TGTGCCAGCAACCTTTTAACAGGGGAATACGAGCAGTACTTC.